Described below is a single T cell receptor beta chain sequence and its context. The data stem from a study of patients and donors after allogeneic stem cell transplantation. TCRdb called the RT-PCR reads again in MiXCR, with one record for every CDR3 protein. The sample carries about 110,000 distinct CDR3 sequences, over 30% recorded once. The CDR3 covers 16 residues. Germline CDR1 KGHSH, CDR2 LQKENI. Trimming shortened V by 2 bases and J by 0 bases, and 10 bases separated the two germline ends. This receptor was identified in a human donor who was either an allogeneic HSCT recipient or a stem cell or donor lymphocyte infusion donor (not recorded which). It is not recorded whose cells these are; they may come from a transplant donor. This sequence joins TRBV18 and TRBJ2-2; D is ambiguous. The source material was blood, either unsorted or a sorted T cell fraction (not recorded which). The CDR3 nucleotides read TGTGCCAGCTCACCAAGGGCTAGGACGAACACCGGGGAGCTGTTTTTT. This codes for CASSPRARTNTGELFF.